A selection of T cell receptor beta chains follows, all from one sample in a study of blood T cell repertoires in COVID-19. The assay was immunoSEQ multiplex PCR, and TCRdb's table has in-frame clones only and misses some. The sample records hundreds of thousands of clones, 85% to 90% being singletons. Sequenced input: peripheral blood. Every receptor here comes from a man aged 50-59 years with COVID-19, enrolled during active disease. Each CDR3 is given with its conserved first and last residue. The order of the fields is J gene, D gene, clone size, V gene, CDR3 length, CDR3 DNA, CDR3 protein. The D gene is left open where the match is weak. Only some rows state a clone size, as once, few, many or a class for expanded clones.

J gene: TRBJ2-1; D gene: TRBD2; clone size: NA; V gene: TRBV5-1; CDR3 length: 16; CDR3 DNA: TGCGCCAGCAGCTTGCTGGGACTAGCGGGAGGAAATGAGCAGTTCTTC; CDR3 protein: CASSLLGLAGGNEQFF
J gene: TRBJ2-1; D gene: NA; clone size: few; V gene: TRBV5-1; CDR3 length: 14; CDR3 DNA: TGCGCCAGCAGCGGAGGGATACGAGGCGATGAGCAGTTCTTC; CDR3 protein: CASSGGIRGDEQFF
J gene: TRBJ2-5; D gene: TRBD1; clone size: NA; V gene: TRBV6-5; CDR3 length: 15; CDR3 DNA: TGTGCCAGCACCCGAACCGGGACAGGGCAAGAGACCCAGTACTTC; CDR3 protein: CASTRTGTGQETQYF
J gene: TRBJ1-1; D gene: TRBD1; clone size: NA; V gene: TRBV7-2; CDR3 length: 14; CDR3 DNA: TGTGCCAGCAGCCCCCAGGGGGTGGGAACTGAAGCTTTCTTT; CDR3 protein: CASSPQGVGTEAFF
J gene: TRBJ1-2; D gene: NA; clone size: NA; V gene: TRBV4-3; CDR3 length: 13; CDR3 DNA: TGCGCCAGCAGCCACGGGGTTCACTATGGCTACACCTTC; CDR3 protein: CASSHGVHYGYTF
J gene: TRBJ1-5; D gene: NA; clone size: NA; V gene: TRBV5-5; CDR3 length: 15; CDR3 DNA: TGTGCCAGCAGCTTGGTGGGGGGAGTCAATCAGCCCCAGCATTTT; CDR3 protein: CASSLVGGVNQPQHF
J gene: TRBJ1-2; D gene: NA; clone size: NA; V gene: TRBV2; CDR3 length: 14; CDR3 DNA: TGTGCCAGCAAACCCTCGGCAGGGCCCAATGGCTACACCTTC; CDR3 protein: CASKPSAGPNGYTF
J gene: TRBJ1-1; D gene: NA; clone size: NA; V gene: TRBV18; CDR3 length: 14; CDR3 DNA: TGTGCCAGCTCACCAGGGCGGGTGAACACTGAAGCTTTCTTT; CDR3 protein: CASSPGRVNTEAFF
J gene: TRBJ2-7; D gene: TRBD2; clone size: NA; V gene: TRBV6-6; CDR3 length: 16; CDR3 DNA: TGTGCCAGCAGTCGACTAGCGGGAGGGATGACGGGTGAGCAGTACTTC; CDR3 protein: CASSRLAGGMTGEQYF
J gene: TRBJ2-7; D gene: TRBD1; clone size: few; V gene: TRBV19; CDR3 length: 14; CDR3 DNA: TGTGCCAGTAGTAGGGGGACAGGGCCCTACGAGCAGTACTTC; CDR3 protein: CASSRGTGPYEQYF
J gene: TRBJ2-2; D gene: TRBD2; clone size: once; V gene: TRBV19; CDR3 length: 15; CDR3 DNA: TGTGCCAGTATTAATCGGGGGGCGAACACCGGGGAGCTGTTTTTT; CDR3 protein: CASINRGANTGELFF
J gene: TRBJ2-2; D gene: NA; clone size: NA; V gene: TRBV2; CDR3 length: 15; CDR3 DNA: TGTGCCAGCAGTGAGTTAGCGAGTTCCACCGGGGAGCTGTTTTTT; CDR3 protein: CASSELASSTGELFF
J gene: TRBJ1-2; D gene: NA; clone size: NA; V gene: TRBV14; CDR3 length: 13; CDR3 DNA: TGTGCCAGCAGCCCGGGACACGACTATGGCTACACCTTC; CDR3 protein: CASSPGHDYGYTF
J gene: TRBJ2-2; D gene: TRBD1; clone size: NA; V gene: TRBV6-5; CDR3 length: 15; CDR3 DNA: TGTGCCAGCAGGTCCGGGACAGGGAGGACCGGGGAGCTGTTTTTT; CDR3 protein: CASRSGTGRTGELFF
J gene: TRBJ2-7; D gene: NA; clone size: once; V gene: TRBV5-1; CDR3 length: 14; CDR3 DNA: TGCGCCAGCAGCTTACAGGGCCAGACCTACGAGCAGTACTTC; CDR3 protein: CASSLQGQTYEQYF
J gene: TRBJ2-3; D gene: TRBD2; clone size: many; V gene: TRBV10-1; CDR3 length: 18; CDR3 DNA: TGCGCCAGCAGTGAGCTTGGGGCTAGCGGGATACCTGCAGATACGCAGTATTTT; CDR3 protein: CASSELGASGIPADTQYF
J gene: TRBJ2-5; D gene: NA; clone size: NA; V gene: TRBV18; CDR3 length: 16; CDR3 DNA: TGTGCCAGCTCAACCCTACAGGGAGGGGGTCAAGAGACCCAGTACTTC; CDR3 protein: CASSTLQGGGQETQYF
J gene: TRBJ2-7; D gene: TRBD2; clone size: NA; V gene: TRBV5-6; CDR3 length: 15; CDR3 DNA: TGTGCCAGCAGCTTGTTAGCGGGAGGGCCGGGGGAGCAGTACTTC; CDR3 protein: CASSLLAGGPGEQYF
J gene: TRBJ2-1; D gene: NA; clone size: once; V gene: TRBV30; CDR3 length: 15; CDR3 DNA: TGTGCCTGGACCTCCGGGGGACCCTTATACAATGAGCAGTTCTTC; CDR3 protein: CAWTSGGPLYNEQFF
J gene: TRBJ2-2; D gene: TRBD1; clone size: NA; V gene: TRBV6-5; CDR3 length: 14; CDR3 DNA: TGTGCCAGCAAACCGGGACAGTCCACCGGGGAGCTGTTTTTT; CDR3 protein: CASKPGQSTGELFF
J gene: TRBJ1-1; D gene: TRBD1; clone size: NA; V gene: TRBV19; CDR3 length: 14; CDR3 DNA: TGTGCCACCCTGAGGGGACAGGGGAACACTGAAGCTTTCTTT; CDR3 protein: CATLRGQGNTEAFF
J gene: TRBJ1-5; D gene: TRBD1; clone size: NA; V gene: TRBV11-3; CDR3 length: 16; CDR3 DNA: TGTGCCAGCAGCTGGAACAGGGGGCCCCGCGGACAGCCCCAGCATTTT; CDR3 protein: CASSWNRGPRGQPQHF
J gene: TRBJ2-6; D gene: NA; clone size: NA; V gene: TRBV6-5; CDR3 length: 14; CDR3 DNA: TGTGCCAGCAGTTCAGGGTATGGGGCCAACGTCCTGACTTTC; CDR3 protein: CASSSGYGANVLTF
J gene: TRBJ2-1; D gene: TRBD2; clone size: once; V gene: TRBV30; CDR3 length: 14; CDR3 DNA: TGTGCCTGGAGTGTAGCGGGGGGCCTAAATGAGCAGTTCTTC; CDR3 protein: CAWSVAGGLNEQFF
J gene: TRBJ2-1; D gene: NA; clone size: NA; V gene: TRBV23-1; CDR3 length: 15; CDR3 DNA: TGCGCCAGCAGTCAATCCCCCGGGATTCACAATGAGCAGTTCTTC; CDR3 protein: CASSQSPGIHNEQFF
J gene: TRBJ1-6; D gene: TRBD1; clone size: NA; V gene: TRBV4-2; CDR3 length: 15; CDR3 DNA: TGTGCCAGCAGCGGTCGACAGGGGGCCAATTCACCCCTCCACTTT; CDR3 protein: CASSGRQGANSPLHF
J gene: TRBJ1-5; D gene: NA; clone size: NA; V gene: TRBV7-9; CDR3 length: 15; CDR3 DNA: TGTGCCAGCAGCCCAGACAGCGGGAGCAATCAGCCCCAGCATTTT; CDR3 protein: CASSPDSGSNQPQHF
J gene: TRBJ1-5; D gene: TRBD1; clone size: NA; V gene: TRBV18; CDR3 length: 15; CDR3 DNA: TGTGCCAGCTCATTGGACAGGGCTAGCAATCAGCCCCAGCATTTT; CDR3 protein: CASSLDRASNQPQHF
J gene: TRBJ1-5; D gene: TRBD1; clone size: few; V gene: TRBV7-2; CDR3 length: 14; CDR3 DNA: TGTGCCAGCAGCCCCGACAGGGCGGATCAGCCCCAGCATTTT; CDR3 protein: CASSPDRADQPQHF
J gene: TRBJ1-1; D gene: NA; clone size: NA; V gene: TRBV5-1; CDR3 length: 13; CDR3 DNA: TGCGCCAGCAGCTTGGCAGGGGAATCTGAAGCTTTCTTT; CDR3 protein: CASSLAGESEAFF
J gene: TRBJ1-6; D gene: NA; clone size: once; V gene: TRBV3-1/TRBV3-2; CDR3 length: 17; CDR3 DNA: TGTGCCAGCAGCCAACTAAATCGAGGCTCCTATAATTCACCCCTCCACTTT; CDR3 protein: CASSQLNRGSYNSPLHF
J gene: TRBJ2-1; D gene: NA; clone size: NA; V gene: TRBV3-1/TRBV3-2; CDR3 length: 13; CDR3 DNA: TGTGCCAGCAGCCAAGCTTACAGTAATGAGCAGTTCTTC; CDR3 protein: CASSQAYSNEQFF
J gene: TRBJ2-5; D gene: TRBD1; clone size: NA; V gene: TRBV6-6; CDR3 length: 15; CDR3 DNA: TGTGCCAGCAGTCGAGGACAGGGGATACAAGAGACCCAGTACTTC; CDR3 protein: CASSRGQGIQETQYF
J gene: TRBJ2-7; D gene: TRBD2; clone size: NA; V gene: TRBV19; CDR3 length: 15; CDR3 DNA: TGTGCCAGTAGTATGGGAGGGACTAGTCATGACGAGCAGTACTTC; CDR3 protein: CASSMGGTSHDEQYF
J gene: TRBJ2-1; D gene: TRBD2; clone size: NA; V gene: TRBV18; CDR3 length: 17; CDR3 DNA: TGTGCCAGCTCACAAACACCGCTAGCGGGAGGGCCTAATGAGCAGTTCTTC; CDR3 protein: CASSQTPLAGGPNEQFF
J gene: TRBJ2-7; D gene: NA; clone size: NA; V gene: TRBV19; CDR3 length: 19; CDR3 DNA: TGTGCCAGTAGTATTACAGGGGTAGGTGAGACGGGAGGGCCCTACGAGCAGTACTTC; CDR3 protein: CASSITGVGETGGPYEQYF
J gene: TRBJ1-2; D gene: NA; clone size: NA; V gene: TRBV9; CDR3 length: 12; CDR3 DNA: TGTGCCAGCAGCGTAGGCAGGGCGGGCTACACCTTC; CDR3 protein: CASSVGRAGYTF
J gene: TRBJ2-2; D gene: TRBD1; clone size: NA; V gene: TRBV19; CDR3 length: 16; CDR3 DNA: TGTGCCAGTAGTAGCGTAGGACAGGGAAACACCGGGGAGCTGTTTTTT; CDR3 protein: CASSSVGQGNTGELFF
J gene: TRBJ1-3; D gene: TRBD1; clone size: NA; V gene: TRBV10-3; CDR3 length: 14; CDR3 DNA: TGTGCCATCGGGGACAGCCGCTCTGGAAACACCATATATTTT; CDR3 protein: CAIGDSRSGNTIYF
J gene: TRBJ2-7; D gene: NA; clone size: NA; V gene: TRBV9; CDR3 length: 14; CDR3 DNA: TGTGCCAGCACCCCCTTGGACAGCTCCTACGAGCAGTACTTC; CDR3 protein: CASTPLDSSYEQYF
J gene: TRBJ1-3; D gene: NA; clone size: NA; V gene: TRBV7-9; CDR3 length: 14; CDR3 DNA: TGTGCCAGCAGCTTCGAGGGAGGGAGGGACACCATATATTTT; CDR3 protein: CASSFEGGRDTIYF
J gene: TRBJ1-2; D gene: NA; clone size: NA; V gene: TRBV28; CDR3 length: 12; CDR3 DNA: TGTGCCAGCAGTTTATCGAGCTATGGCTACACCTTC; CDR3 protein: CASSLSSYGYTF
J gene: TRBJ1-2; D gene: TRBD1; clone size: few; V gene: TRBV19; CDR3 length: 13; CDR3 DNA: TGTGCCAGCTCGGACAGGGGGAATAATGGCTACACCTTC; CDR3 protein: CASSDRGNNGYTF
J gene: TRBJ1-2; D gene: TRBD1; clone size: NA; V gene: TRBV7-8; CDR3 length: 14; CDR3 DNA: TGTGCCAGCAGCTTAGGGGACAGAAACTATGGCTACACCTTC; CDR3 protein: CASSLGDRNYGYTF
J gene: TRBJ2-3; D gene: NA; clone size: NA; V gene: TRBV7-9; CDR3 length: 17; CDR3 DNA: TGTGCCAGCAGCTTAGTATGGGCCTACTTTAGCACAGATACGCAGTATTTT; CDR3 protein: CASSLVWAYFSTDTQYF
J gene: TRBJ2-7; D gene: NA; clone size: NA; V gene: TRBV30; CDR3 length: 13; CDR3 DNA: TGTGCCTGGAGTGACCGAGGGATTTACGAGCAGTACTTC; CDR3 protein: CAWSDRGIYEQYF
J gene: TRBJ1-4; D gene: TRBD1; clone size: NA; V gene: TRBV14; CDR3 length: 20; CDR3 DNA: TGTGCCAGCAGCCAAGACAGGTTTCGACAGGGAGGCTCACCTAATGAAAAACTGTTTTTT; CDR3 protein: CASSQDRFRQGGSPNEKLFF
J gene: TRBJ2-1; D gene: NA; clone size: NA; V gene: TRBV19; CDR3 length: 13; CDR3 DNA: TGTGCCAGTAGTACGGACATTTCCAATGAGCAGTTCTTC; CDR3 protein: CASSTDISNEQFF
J gene: TRBJ2-3; D gene: TRBD2; clone size: NA; V gene: TRBV27; CDR3 length: 15; CDR3 DNA: TGTGCCAGCAGCGTAGCGGGAGGTAGGGCAGATACGCAGTATTTT; CDR3 protein: CASSVAGGRADTQYF
J gene: TRBJ2-7; D gene: TRBD1; clone size: NA; V gene: TRBV5-4; CDR3 length: 13; CDR3 DNA: TGTGCCAGCAGCAAGACAGGGGGGTACGAGCAGTACTTC; CDR3 protein: CASSKTGGYEQYF
J gene: TRBJ2-3; D gene: TRBD2; clone size: NA; V gene: TRBV6-2/TRBV6-3; CDR3 length: 16; CDR3 DNA: TGTGCCAGCAGTTACGCGGCTAGCGGGGGGACAGATACGCAGTATTTT; CDR3 protein: CASSYAASGGTDTQYF
J gene: TRBJ2-2; D gene: TRBD1; clone size: NA; V gene: TRBV29-1; CDR3 length: 14; CDR3 DNA: TGCAGCGCTAAGGGACAGGCGAACACCGGGGAGCTGTTTTTT; CDR3 protein: CSAKGQANTGELFF
J gene: TRBJ1-4; D gene: NA; clone size: NA; V gene: TRBV4-1; CDR3 length: 16; CDR3 DNA: TGCGCCAGCAGCCAAACCCCGGGAGCAACTAATGAAAAACTGTTTTTT; CDR3 protein: CASSQTPGATNEKLFF
J gene: TRBJ2-3; D gene: TRBD2; clone size: NA; V gene: TRBV13; CDR3 length: 17; CDR3 DNA: TGTGCCAGCAGCTTATGGAGCGGGGGTTCCTTTACAGATACGCAGTATTTT; CDR3 protein: CASSLWSGGSFTDTQYF
J gene: TRBJ2-3; D gene: NA; clone size: NA; V gene: TRBV19; CDR3 length: 13; CDR3 DNA: TGTGCCAGTAAGTCGGGATGGGCAGATACGCAGTATTTT; CDR3 protein: CASKSGWADTQYF
J gene: TRBJ2-7; D gene: NA; clone size: NA; V gene: TRBV25-1; CDR3 length: 13; CDR3 DNA: TGTGCCAGCAGTGAATTTGGGCTAGCGACGCAGTACTTC; CDR3 protein: CASSEFGLATQYF
J gene: TRBJ2-1; D gene: NA; clone size: NA; V gene: TRBV10-3; CDR3 length: 14; CDR3 DNA: TGTGCCATTGGACAAACAGATCCCTACAATGAGCAGTTCTTC; CDR3 protein: CAIGQTDPYNEQFF
J gene: TRBJ2-5; D gene: TRBD2; clone size: NA; V gene: TRBV19; CDR3 length: 14; CDR3 DNA: TGTGCCAGTACCCGCGCGGGAGGTGTAGAGACCCAGTACTTC; CDR3 protein: CASTRAGGVETQYF